The following is a T cell receptor (beta chain) sequence with its context. Its antigen is not identified. Germline CDR1 is SGHRS and CDR2 is YFSETQ. This CDR3 region has 15 residues. The ends were cut back, 4 bases at V and 0 bases at J, with 11 bases in the middle. This specimen belongs to a study of siplizumab effects on memory and regulatory T cells. Only in-frame clones appear in the TCRdb table, and some are missing; sequencing was by immunoSEQ multiplex PCR. Of 65,000 to 70,000 clones listed, over 80% are singletons. General study results and limits: Mapping to unstimulated subsets was achieved for only a minor fraction of alloreactive clones. Naive T cells, seemingly more diverse than memory cells, seemed major alloresponse contributors. Alloreactive sequences traceable to unstimulated CD4+ memory cells declined significantly under siplizumab.

The V call is TRBV5-1, the J call TRBJ2-1, with D possibly TRBD1 on 6 matching bases. The sequence came from a human donor in good health. The sequencing input was Tregs sorted from blood. The chain's CDR3 is CASSPGTSSYNEQFF. As DNA, the CDR3 is TGCGCCAGCAGCCCTGGGACAAGCTCCTACAATGAGCAGTTCTTC.